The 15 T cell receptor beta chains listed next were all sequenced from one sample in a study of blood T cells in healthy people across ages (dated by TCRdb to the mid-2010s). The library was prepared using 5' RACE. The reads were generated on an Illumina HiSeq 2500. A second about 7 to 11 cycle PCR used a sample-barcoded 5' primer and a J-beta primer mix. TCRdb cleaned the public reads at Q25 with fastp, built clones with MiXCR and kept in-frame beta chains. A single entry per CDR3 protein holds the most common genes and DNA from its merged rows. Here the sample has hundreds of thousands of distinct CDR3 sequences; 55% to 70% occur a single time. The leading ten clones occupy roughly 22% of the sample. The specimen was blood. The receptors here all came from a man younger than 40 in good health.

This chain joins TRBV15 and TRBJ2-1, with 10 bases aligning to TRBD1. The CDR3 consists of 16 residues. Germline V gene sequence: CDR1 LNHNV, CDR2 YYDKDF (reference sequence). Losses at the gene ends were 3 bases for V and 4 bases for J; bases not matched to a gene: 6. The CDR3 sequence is CATSREGQGIYNEQFF. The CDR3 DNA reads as TGTGCCACCAGCAGGGAGGGACAGGGGATATACAATGAGCAGTTCTTC. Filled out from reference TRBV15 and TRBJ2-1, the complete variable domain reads DAMVIQNPRYQVTQFGKPVTLSCSQTLNHNVMYWYQQKSSQAPKLLFHYYDKDFNNEADTPDNFQSRRPNTSFCFLDIRSPGLGDTAMYLCATSREGQGIYNEQFFGPGTRLTVL.

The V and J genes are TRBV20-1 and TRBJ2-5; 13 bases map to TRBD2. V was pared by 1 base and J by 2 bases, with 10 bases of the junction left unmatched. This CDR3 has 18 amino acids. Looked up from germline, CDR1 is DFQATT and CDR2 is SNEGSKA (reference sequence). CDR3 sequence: CSARATPGTSGIQETQYF. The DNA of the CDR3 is TGCAGTGCTAGAGCAACCCCCGGGACTAGCGGGATTCAAGAGACCCAGTACTTC.

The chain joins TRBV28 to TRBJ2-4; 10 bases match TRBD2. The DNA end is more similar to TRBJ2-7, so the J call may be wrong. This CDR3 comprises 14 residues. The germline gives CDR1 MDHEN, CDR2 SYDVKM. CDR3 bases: TGTGCCAGCAGCGTACTAGCGGGAATCTACGAGCAGTACTTC. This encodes CASSVLAGIYEQYF.

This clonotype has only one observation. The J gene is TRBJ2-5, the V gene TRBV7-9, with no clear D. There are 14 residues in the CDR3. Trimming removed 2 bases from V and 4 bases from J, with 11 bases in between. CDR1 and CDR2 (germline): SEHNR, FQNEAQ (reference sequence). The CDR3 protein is CASSLYRGVETQYF. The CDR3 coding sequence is TGTGCCAGCAGCTTATACAGAGGAGTAGAGACCCAGTACTTC. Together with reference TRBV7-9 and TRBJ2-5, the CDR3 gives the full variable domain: DTGVSQNPRHKITKRGQNVTFRCDPISEHNRLYWYRQTLGQGPEFLTYFQNEAQLEKSRLLSDRFSAERPKGSFSTLEIQRTEQGDSAMYLCASSLYRGVETQYFGPGTRLLVL.

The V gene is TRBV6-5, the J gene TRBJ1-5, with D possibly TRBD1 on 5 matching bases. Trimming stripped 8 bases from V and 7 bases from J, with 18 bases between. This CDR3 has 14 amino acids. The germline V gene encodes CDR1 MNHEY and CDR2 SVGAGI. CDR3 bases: TGTGCCAGCCGTCAGGGAAGGGCTAGGCAGCCCCAGCATTTT. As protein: CASRQGRARQPQHF.

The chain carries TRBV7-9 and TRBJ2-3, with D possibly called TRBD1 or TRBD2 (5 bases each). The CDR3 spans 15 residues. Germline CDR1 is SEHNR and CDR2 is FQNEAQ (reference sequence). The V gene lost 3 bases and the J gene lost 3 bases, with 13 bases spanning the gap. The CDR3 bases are TGTGCCAGCAGCTTTGGGGCTAGCTTGACAGATACGCAGTATTTT. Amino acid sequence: CASSFGASLTDTQYF. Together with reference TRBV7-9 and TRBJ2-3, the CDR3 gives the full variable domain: DTGVSQNPRHKITKRGQNVTFRCDPISEHNRLYWYRQTLGQGPEFLTYFQNEAQLEKSRLLSDRFSAERPKGSFSTLEIQRTEQGDSAMYLCASSFGASLTDTQYFGPGTRLTVL.

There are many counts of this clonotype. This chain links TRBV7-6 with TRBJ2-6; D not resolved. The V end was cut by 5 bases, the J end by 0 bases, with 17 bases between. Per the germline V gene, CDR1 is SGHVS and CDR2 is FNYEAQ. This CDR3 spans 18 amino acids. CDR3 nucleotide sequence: TGTGCCAGCAGCGCCACAAGGATACTTAGCTCTGGGGCCAACGTCCTGACTTTC. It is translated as CASSATRILSSGANVLTF.

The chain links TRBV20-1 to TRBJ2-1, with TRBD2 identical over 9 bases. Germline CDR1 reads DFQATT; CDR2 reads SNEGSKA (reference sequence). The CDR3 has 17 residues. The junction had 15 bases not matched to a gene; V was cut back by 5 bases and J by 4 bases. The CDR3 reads CSAWGQLAGGGYNEQFF. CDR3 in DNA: TGCAGTGCTTGGGGACAGTTGGCGGGAGGGGGGTACAATGAGCAGTTCTTC.

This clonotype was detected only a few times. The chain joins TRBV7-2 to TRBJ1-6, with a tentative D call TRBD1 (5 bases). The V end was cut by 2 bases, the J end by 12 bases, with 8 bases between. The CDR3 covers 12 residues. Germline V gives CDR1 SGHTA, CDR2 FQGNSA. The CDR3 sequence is CASSLNGGPLHF. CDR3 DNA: TGTGCCAGCAGCTTAAATGGGGGACCCCTCCACTTT.

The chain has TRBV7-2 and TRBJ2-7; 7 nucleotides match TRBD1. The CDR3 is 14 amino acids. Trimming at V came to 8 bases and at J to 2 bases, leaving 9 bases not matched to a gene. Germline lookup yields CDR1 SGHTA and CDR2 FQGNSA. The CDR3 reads CASQGQAGPYEQYF. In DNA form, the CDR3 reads TGTGCCAGCCAAGGACAGGCCGGTCCCTACGAGCAGTACTTC. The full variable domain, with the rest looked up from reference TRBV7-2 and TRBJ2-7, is GAGVSQSPSNKVTEKGKDVELRCDPISGHTALYWYRQSLGQGLEFLIYFQGNSAPDKSGLPSDRFSAERTGGSVSTLTIQRTQQEDSAVYLCASQGQAGPYEQYFGPGTRLTVT.

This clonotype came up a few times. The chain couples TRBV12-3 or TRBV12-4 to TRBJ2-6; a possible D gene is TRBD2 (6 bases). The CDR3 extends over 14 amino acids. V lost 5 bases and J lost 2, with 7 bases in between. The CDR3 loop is CASSGGAGANVLTF. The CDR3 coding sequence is TGTGCCAGCAGTGGCGGGGCTGGGGCCAACGTCCTGACTTTC.

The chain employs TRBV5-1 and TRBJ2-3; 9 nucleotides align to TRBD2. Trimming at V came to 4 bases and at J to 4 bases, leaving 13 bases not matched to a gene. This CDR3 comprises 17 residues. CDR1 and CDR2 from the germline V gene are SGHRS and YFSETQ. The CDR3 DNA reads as TGCGCCAGCAGCCCGTTTAGCGGGGGTTTCCAACCAGATACGCAGTATTTT. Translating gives CASSPFSGGFQPDTQYF.

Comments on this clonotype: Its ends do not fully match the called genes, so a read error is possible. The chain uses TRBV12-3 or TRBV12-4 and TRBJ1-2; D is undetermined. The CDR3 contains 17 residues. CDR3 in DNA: TGTTCCAGCAGTCCCACCCCTCAACTGGCCCCCAACTATGGCTACACCTTC. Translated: CSSSPTPQLAPNYGYTF.

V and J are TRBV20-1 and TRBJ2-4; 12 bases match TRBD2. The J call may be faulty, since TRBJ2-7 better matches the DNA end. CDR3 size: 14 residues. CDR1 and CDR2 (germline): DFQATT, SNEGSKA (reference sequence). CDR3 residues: CSALSSGGGYEQYF. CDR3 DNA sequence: TGCAGTGCGCTCTCTAGCGGGGGGGGATACGAGCAGTACTTC.

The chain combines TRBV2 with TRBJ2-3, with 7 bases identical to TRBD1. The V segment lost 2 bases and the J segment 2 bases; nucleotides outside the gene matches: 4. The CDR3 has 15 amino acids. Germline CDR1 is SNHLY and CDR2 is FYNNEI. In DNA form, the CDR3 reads TGTGCCAGCAGTGAATCAGGGACAGCCACAGATACGCAGTATTTT. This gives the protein CASSESGTATDTQYF.